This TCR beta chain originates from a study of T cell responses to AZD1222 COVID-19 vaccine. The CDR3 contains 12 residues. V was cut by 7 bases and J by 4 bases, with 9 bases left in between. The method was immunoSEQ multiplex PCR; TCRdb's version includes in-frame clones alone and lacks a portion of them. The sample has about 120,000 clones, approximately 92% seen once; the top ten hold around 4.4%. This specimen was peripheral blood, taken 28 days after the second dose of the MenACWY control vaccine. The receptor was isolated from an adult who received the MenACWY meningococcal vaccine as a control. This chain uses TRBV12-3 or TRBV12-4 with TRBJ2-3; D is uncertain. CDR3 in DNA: TGTGCCAGCACCCCTTACCCAGATACGCAGTATTTT. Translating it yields CASTPYPDTQYF.